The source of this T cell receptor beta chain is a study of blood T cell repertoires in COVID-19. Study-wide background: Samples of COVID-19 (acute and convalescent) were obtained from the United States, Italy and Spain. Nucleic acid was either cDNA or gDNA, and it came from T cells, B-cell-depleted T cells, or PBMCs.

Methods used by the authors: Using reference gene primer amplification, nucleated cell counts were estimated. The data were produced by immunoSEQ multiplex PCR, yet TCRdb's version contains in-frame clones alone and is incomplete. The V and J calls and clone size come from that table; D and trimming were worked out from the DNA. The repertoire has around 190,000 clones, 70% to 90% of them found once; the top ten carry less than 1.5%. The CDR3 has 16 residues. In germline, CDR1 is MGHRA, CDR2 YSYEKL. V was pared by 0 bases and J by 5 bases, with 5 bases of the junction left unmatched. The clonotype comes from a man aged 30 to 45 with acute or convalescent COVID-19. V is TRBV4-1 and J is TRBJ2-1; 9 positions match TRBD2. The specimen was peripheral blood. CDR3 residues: CASSQETAGGNNEQFF. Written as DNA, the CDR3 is TGCGCCAGCAGCCAAGAGACAGCGGGAGGAAACAATGAGCAGTTCTTC.